A single T cell receptor (beta chain) is shown here with its context. The sample belongs to a study of T cell changes during pregnancy in multiple sclerosis. Germline V gives CDR1 MDHEN, CDR2 SYDVKM. This CDR3 comprises 14 residues. Trimming stripped 8 bases from V and 0 bases from J, with 8 bases between. Profiling relied on immunoSEQ multiplex PCR, and the TCRdb table lists in-frame clones only, not all of them. Altogether around 100,000 clones are present, approximately 90% being singletons, with the ten largest covering 0.7% to 0.9%. The gene calls are TRBV28 and TRBJ1-6, with D possibly TRBD1 on 6 matching bases. The clonotype comes from a female donor in good health, enrolled as a control in a pregnancy study. Specimen: peripheral blood, collected in the second trimester of pregnancy. CDR3 residues: CASWGLSYNSPLHF. The CDR3 DNA reads as TGTGCCAGCTGGGGGCTCTCCTATAATTCACCCCTCCACTTT.